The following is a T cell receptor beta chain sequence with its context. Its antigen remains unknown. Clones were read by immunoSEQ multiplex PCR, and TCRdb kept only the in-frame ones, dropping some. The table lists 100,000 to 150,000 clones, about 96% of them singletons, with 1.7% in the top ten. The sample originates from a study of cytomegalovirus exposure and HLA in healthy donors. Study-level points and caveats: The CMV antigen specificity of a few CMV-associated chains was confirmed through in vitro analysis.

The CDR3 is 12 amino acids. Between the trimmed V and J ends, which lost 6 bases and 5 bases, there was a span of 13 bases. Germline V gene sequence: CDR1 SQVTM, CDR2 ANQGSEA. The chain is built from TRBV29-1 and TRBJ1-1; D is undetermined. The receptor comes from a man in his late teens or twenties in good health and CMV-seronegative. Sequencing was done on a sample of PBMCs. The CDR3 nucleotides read TGCAGCGTCCCAGGTGGTCGGACTGAAGCTTTCTTT. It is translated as CSVPGGRTEAFF.